This TCR beta chain derives from a study of T cells in Graves' hyperthyroidism and ophthalmopathy. RNA transcripts were the template for amplifying TCR beta CDR3 regions. The study used the HTBI primer set for a first-round RT-PCR of the TCR CDR3. TCRdb called the multiplex PCR reads again in MiXCR, with one record for every CDR3 protein. This table has 280,000 or so distinct CDR3 sequences, less than 30% appearing once. V was trimmed by 4 bases and J by 3 bases, leaving 15 bases between them. The CDR3 runs 15 residues. Looked up from germline, CDR1 is MNHEY and CDR2 is SVGAGI. The J gene is TRBJ1-1, the V gene TRBV6-5; tentatively, D is TRBD1 (6 bases). The sample comprised blood. The sequence derives from a man aged 35 to 55 with Graves' hyperthyroidism that later progressed to Graves' ophthalmopathy. CDR3 region: CASSSRTVEDTEAFF. CDR3 DNA sequence: TGTGCCAGCAGTTCCAGGACAGTTGAGGACACTGAAGCTTTCTTT.